Here is one T cell receptor beta chain with its context. Per the study methods: Nucleated cell counts were estimated from reference gene primer amplification. The repertoire was sequenced with immunoSEQ multiplex PCR; TCRdb's copy has only in-frame clones and lacks some. The V and J calls and clone size were taken over from that table, and D and trimming were inferred from the DNA. The table records 110,000 to 150,000 clones, roughly 85% of them present only once. The sample comes from a study of blood T cell repertoires in COVID-19. Overall study context: Acute and convalescent COVID-19 specimens originated in the United States, Italy and Spain. PBMCs, B-cell-depleted T cells, or T cells were the source of the cDNA or gDNA that made up the material.

The germline CDR1 and CDR2 sequences are SGHTA and FQGNSA. Trimming cost V 1 base and J 0 bases; bases outside gene matches: 5. The CDR3 spans 16 residues. Sequenced sample: peripheral blood. The receptor comes from a man aged 45 to 65 with acute or convalescent COVID-19. This chain uses TRBV7-2 with TRBJ1-2, with TRBD1 matching 7 bases. In DNA form, the CDR3 reads TGTGCCAGCAGCTTAGTGGTGCAGGGGGCTAACTATGGCTACACCTTC. Amino acids: CASSLVVQGANYGYTF.